These 23 T cell receptor beta chains share one sample of origin, sequenced in a study of T cells in Graves' hyperthyroidism and ophthalmopathy. TCR beta CDR3 sequences were amplified from RNA transcripts. First-round RT-PCR with HTBI primers amplified the TCR CDR3 region. TCRdb recomputed calls from the multiplex PCR reads with MiXCR, one row per CDR3 protein. Of under 350,000 distinct CDR3 sequences listed, 25% to 30% are singletons. The sequenced sample was blood. All receptors come from a man in his forties with Graves' hyperthyroidism that later progressed to Graves' ophthalmopathy.

This clonotype was found many times. The V gene is TRBV3-1, the J gene TRBJ1-5, with D unresolved. V was trimmed by 1 base and J by 1 base, leaving 2 bases between them. This CDR3 spans 13 amino acids. Germline assignment: CDR1 LGHDT and CDR2 YNNKEL (reference sequence). CDR3 coding DNA: TGTGCCAGCAGCCAAGGGAGCAATCAGCCCCAGCATTTT. Its protein product is CASSQGSNQPQHF.

This clonotype appeared many times. The chain combines TRBV10-2 with TRBJ1-1, with unresolved D. The CDR3 contains 14 residues. Germline CDR1 and CDR2: WSHSY and SAAADI. V was cut by 2 bases and J by 6 bases, with 13 bases left in between. CDR3: CASSEDRREPEAFF. CDR3 DNA: TGCGCCAGCAGTGAGGATCGTCGGGAACCTGAAGCTTTCTTT.

The chain employs TRBV9 and TRBJ1-2; no firm D call. This CDR3 spans 13 amino acids. V gave up 0 bases and J gave up 6 bases, with 9 bases separating them. Germline CDR1 SGDLS, CDR2 YYNGEE. The CDR3 protein is CASSVDAADGYTF. The CDR3 DNA sequence: TGTGCCAGCAGCGTAGACGCCGCGGATGGCTACACCTTC.

In its sample, this clonotype was seen many times. The genes are TRBV5-5 and TRBJ2-2, with D maybe TRBD1 (6 bases). The V and J ends lost 5 bases and 2 bases respectively, with 13 bases between them. The CDR3 runs 15 residues. Germline values: CDR1 SGHKS, CDR2 YYEKEE (reference sequence). The CDR3 reads CASRTGTQNTGELFF. CDR3 coding DNA: TGTGCCAGCAGAACCGGGACACAAAACACCGGGGAGCTGTTTTTT. Based on the CDR3 plus reference TRBV5-5 and TRBJ2-2, the full variable domain is DAGVTQSPTHLIKTRGQQVTLRCSPISGHKSVSWYQQVLGQGPQFIFQYYEKEERGRGNFPDRFSARQFPNYSSELNVNALLLGDSALYLCASRTGTQNTGELFFGEGSRLTVL.

This clonotype was seen ten or more times. The chain is built from TRBV12-3 or TRBV12-4 and TRBJ2-3; D may be TRBD2 (6 bases). Trimming removed 10 bases at V and 5 bases at J, with 22 bases between. There are 15 residues in the CDR3. The CDR3 loop is CATHRTGVGGDTQYF. The DNA of the CDR3 is TGTGCCACCCATAGAACGGGAGTGGGTGGAGATACGCAGTATTTT.

This clonotype was seen many times. The V gene is TRBV7-9, the J gene TRBJ2-7, with 9 bases lining up with TRBD1. With 4 bases clipped from V and 3 bases from J, the junction kept 1 base outside the gene matches. The germline V gene encodes CDR1 SEHNR and CDR2 FQNEAQ (reference sequence). The CDR3 spans 13 residues. The CDR3 sequence: CASSWGQGYEQYF. CDR3 sequence (DNA): TGTGCCAGCAGCTGGGGACAGGGCTACGAGCAGTACTTC.

This clonotype appeared many times. The chain uses TRBV28 and TRBJ1-2; maybe TRBD1 (6 bases). The CDR3 runs to 13 residues. Trimming left V 3 bases short and J 10 bases short, with 15 bases between. The germline V gene encodes CDR1 MDHEN and CDR2 SYDVKM. The CDR3 nucleotides are TGTGCCAGCAGTTTTGGGCTACAGGGCGTCTACACCTTC. Its translation: CASSFGLQGVYTF.

This chain joins TRBV2 and TRBJ2-7, with 7 bases identical to TRBD1. CDR1 is SNHLY and CDR2 is FYNNEI in the germline V gene. Trimming at V came to 6 bases and at J to 3 bases, leaving 11 bases not matched to a gene. This CDR3 comprises 15 residues. DNA of the CDR3: TGTGCCAGCAGGGAAACAGGGGTAGGCCGCTACGAGCAGTACTTC. It codes for CASRETGVGRYEQYF.

The sample holds many counts of this clonotype. The CDR3 DNA sequence: TGCAGTGCCGGGGGGGGGCTTACTGCCTACGAGCAGTACTTC. Translated: CSAGGGLTAYEQYF. This sequence joins TRBV20-1 and TRBJ2-7, with 8 bases that match TRBD2. There are 14 residues in the CDR3. J was trimmed by 2 bases and V by 6 bases; bases with no gene match: 9. Germline CDR1 DFQATT, CDR2 SNEGSKA (reference sequence).

This chain links TRBV28 with TRBJ1-5; a possible D gene is TRBD1 (6 bases). V was trimmed by 4 bases and J by 6 bases, leaving 19 bases between them. The V gene's germline CDR1 is MDHEN and CDR2 SYDVKM. The CDR3 loop spans 16 amino acids. CDR3 bases: TGTGCCAGCAGTTCCCTGGGCGCAGGGGAGAGTCAGCCCCAGCATTTT. Amino acids: CASSSLGAGESQPQHF.

The table lists this clonotype with many counts. This chain connects TRBV5-6 to TRBJ2-7; 7 positions match TRBD1. CDR3 size: 15 residues. The ends lost 4 bases at V and 3 bases at J; junction bases unmatched: 10. From germline, CDR1 is SGHDT and CDR2 YYEEEE. CDR3 coding DNA: TGTGCCAGCAGCCTCGCGAGACAGGGCTTCTACGAGCAGTACTTC. It translates to CASSLARQGFYEQYF.

The chain uses TRBV28 and TRBJ2-7, with D perhaps TRBD2 (7 bases). CDR3 length equals 16 residues. The ends were cut back, 5 bases at V and 6 bases at J, with 23 bases in the middle. From germline, CDR1 is MDHEN and CDR2 SYDVKM. CDR3 sequence reads: CASSGPGGALGGEQYF. CDR3 DNA sequence: TGTGCCAGCAGTGGGCCTGGGGGGGCGCTCGGTGGCGAGCAGTACTTC.

The V call is TRBV2, the J call TRBJ2-2; D might be TRBD2 (6 bases). This CDR3 has 13 residues. Trimming took 7 bases from V and 4 from J, leaving 10 bases between them. Germline V gives CDR1 SNHLY, CDR2 FYNNEI. The CDR3 coding sequence is TGTGCCAGCACGACTAGGGCCACCGGGGAGCTGTTTTTT. It encodes CASTTRATGELFF.

The rearrangement joins TRBV6-5 to TRBJ1-2, with TRBD1 matching 8 bases. The V and J ends lost 6 bases and 5 bases, in that order; junction bases with no gene match: 11. Germline V gene lookup returns CDR1 MNHEY and CDR2 SVGAGI. The CDR3 length is 15 residues. Here the CDR3 DNA reads TGTGCCAGCAGCTTACCCCAGACAGGGGATTATGGCTACACCTTC. Translation gives CASSLPQTGDYGYTF.

There are many counts of this clonotype. This chain uses TRBV6-4 with TRBJ2-2; TRBD2 matches 8 bases. Germline CDR1 reads MRHNA; CDR2 reads SNTAGT. This CDR3 region has 18 residues. J was trimmed by 7 bases and V by 6 bases; bases with no gene match: 19. The DNA of the CDR3 is TGTGCCAGCAGGGCCCCGGCGGGAGGAACCGGAGGAATCGGGGAGCTGTTTTTT. Its translation: CASRAPAGGTGGIGELFF.

This clonotype was counted a few times. V and J are TRBV20-1 and TRBJ2-4; 10 positions agree with TRBD2. Germline V gene lookup returns CDR1 DFQATT and CDR2 SNEGSKA (reference sequence). This CDR3 has 13 amino acids. Losses at the gene ends were 6 bases for V and 10 bases for J; bases not matched to a gene: 9. CDR3 amino acids: CSAGSGGAGIQYF. The CDR3 DNA reads as TGCAGTGCCGGCAGCGGGGGGGCTGGAATTCAGTACTTC.

This clonotype has a count of ten or more. V usage is TRBV13 and J usage is TRBJ2-7; 8 nucleotides line up with TRBD1. The junction had 4 bases not matched to a gene; V was cut back by 4 bases and J by 2 bases. There are 14 residues in the CDR3. Per germline, CDR1 PRHDT and CDR2 FYEKMQ (reference sequence). The CDR3 DNA follows: TGTGCCAGCAGCTCGATGGACAGGGCCTACGAGCAGTACTTC. Its translation is CASSSMDRAYEQYF.

V and J are TRBV28 and TRBJ1-3; TRBD1 matches 7 bases. The CDR3 is made up of 17 amino acids. V was clipped by 4 bases and J by 4 bases; unmatched bases: 13. The germline CDR1 and CDR2 sequences are MDHEN and SYDVKM. CDR3 protein: CASSSHVDRDRGNTIYF. CDR3 DNA sequence: TGTGCCAGCAGTTCCCACGTCGACCGGGACAGAGGAAACACCATATATTTT.

V gene TRBV20-1 combines with J gene TRBJ1-1, with TRBD1 as a possible D gene (6 bases). The CDR3 has 14 amino acids. V lost 5 bases and J lost 5, with 18 bases in between. Germline CDR1 DFQATT, CDR2 SNEGSKA (reference sequence). The CDR3 spells CSAGGGRGETEAFF. The CDR3 DNA reads as TGCAGTGCTGGAGGGGGAAGAGGGGAGACTGAAGCTTTCTTT.

This clonotype occurred many times. The V and J genes are TRBV29-1 and TRBJ1-5; D gene uncertain. The CDR3 is 13 amino acids. CDR1 and CDR2 (germline): SQVTM, ANQGSEA. V shed 1 base and J shed 0 bases, with 4 bases lying between them. The CDR3 region is CSVEVNSNQPQHF. In DNA form, the CDR3 reads TGCAGCGTTGAAGTAAATAGCAATCAGCCCCAGCATTTT.

This clonotype was counted many times. The genes are TRBV7-9 and TRBJ2-7; D tentatively fits TRBD1 or TRBD2 (5 bases each). V gave up 5 bases and J gave up 4 bases, with 18 bases separating them. This CDR3 has 15 residues. Germline V gene lookup returns CDR1 SEHNR and CDR2 FQNEAQ (reference sequence). The CDR3 DNA reads as TGTGCCAGCAGCCCGAGGGGAGAGATACCGTACGAGCAGTACTTC. Residues: CASSPRGEIPYEQYF.

This clonotype was counted at least ten times. The CDR3 here is CASSFDRSGANVLTF. The CDR3 DNA follows: TGCGCCAGCAGCTTCGACAGGAGTGGGGCCAACGTCCTGACTTTC. The chain has TRBV5-1 and TRBJ2-6; maybe TRBD1 (6 bases). V shed 2 bases and J shed 3 bases, with 9 bases lying between them. Per germline, CDR1 SGHRS and CDR2 YFSETQ. The CDR3 has 15 amino acids.

This clonotype was seen at least ten times. This chain connects TRBV10-3 to TRBJ2-5; 10 nucleotides match TRBD2. CDR1 is ENHRY and CDR2 is SYGVKD in the germline V gene. With 6 bases clipped from V and 5 bases from J, the junction kept 6 bases outside the gene matches. This CDR3 comprises 14 residues. CDR3 nucleotide sequence: TGTGCCATCAGAGCGGGAGGGCAGGCGGAGACCCAGTACTTC. This codes for CAIRAGGQAETQYF.